Shown below are 22 T cell receptor beta chains from a single sample sequenced in a study of T cells after yellow fever vaccination. Using its own MiXCR run on the 5' RACE reads, TCRdb lists one record per CDR3 protein. The table records approximately 250,000 distinct CDR3 sequences, 3.6% of them present only once. Sequenced material: PBMCs, taken 15 days after the yellow fever booster vaccination. The receptors were sampled from a man between 18 and 29 years old who received the YFV17D yellow fever vaccine.

The gene calls are TRBV7-9 and TRBJ2-5; a weak D match, TRBD1 (6 bases). The CDR3 contains 15 residues. Germline values: CDR1 SEHNR, CDR2 FQNEAQ (reference sequence). The germline V and J ends were trimmed by 5 bases and 0 bases, with 13 bases remaining between them. The CDR3 sequence is CASSPPDRNQETQYF. The CDR3 nucleotides are TGTGCCAGCAGCCCGCCGGACAGAAACCAAGAGACCCAGTACTTC.

This clonotype was seen at least ten times. This chain links TRBV30 with TRBJ2-2; the D call may be TRBD1 or TRBD2 (5 bases each). The CDR3 spans 14 residues. V was clipped by 7 bases and J by 0 bases, with 12 bases between them. Germline CDR1 is GTSNPN and CDR2 is SVGIG (reference sequence). The CDR3 here is CALPGPTNTGELFF. The CDR3 DNA reads TGTGCCTTACCGGGACCGACGAACACCGGGGAGCTGTTTTTT.

This clonotype has at least ten counts. The chain couples TRBV20-1 to TRBJ1-5, with TRBD1 matching 7 bases. The CDR3 consists of 16 residues. CDR1 and CDR2 (germline): DFQATT, SNEGSKA (reference sequence). Trimming removed 2 bases from V and 4 bases from J; junction bases left unmatched: 11. CDR3 residues: CSARRPGGGENQPQHF. CDR3 DNA: TGCAGTGCTAGAAGGCCAGGGGGAGGTGAAAATCAGCCCCAGCATTTT.

This clonotype was picked up many times. The chain combines TRBV10-3 with TRBJ1-5; D is uncertain. The CDR3 spans 13 residues. Germline V CDR1 and CDR2: ENHRY, SYGVKD. The V and J ends lost 2 bases and 3 bases respectively, with 5 bases between them. The CDR3: CAISEGNNQPQHF. CDR3 bases: TGTGCCATCAGTGAGGGGAACAATCAGCCCCAGCATTTT.

This clonotype was seen many times. The J gene is TRBJ2-1, the V gene TRBV5-1; D remains ambiguous. The CDR3 has 14 residues. The germline V gene has CDR1 SGHRS and CDR2 YFSETQ. The germline V and J ends were trimmed by 5 bases and 5 bases, with 14 bases remaining between them. CDR3 sequence: CASRGLPLNNEQFF. Written as DNA, the CDR3 is TGCGCCAGCAGGGGTCTGCCACTAAACAATGAGCAGTTCTTC.

This clonotype came up many times. V and J are TRBV20-1 and TRBJ2-1, with D unclear. CDR3 length equals 15 residues. Between the trimmed V and J ends, which lost 6 bases and 0 bases, there was a span of 15 bases. From germline, CDR1 is DFQATT and CDR2 SNEGSKA (reference sequence). The CDR3 nucleotides are TGCAGTGCCCCGCCCGCATCTAGCTCCTACAATGAGCAGTTCTTC. It specifies CSAPPASSSYNEQFF.

This clonotype was seen repeatedly, ten times or more. The chain carries TRBV3-1 and TRBJ1-4, with unresolved D. CDR1 is LGHDT and CDR2 is YNNKEL in the germline V gene (reference sequence). The CDR3 consists of 16 residues. The V and J ends lost 0 bases and 8 bases respectively, with 16 bases between them. CDR3 DNA: TGTGCCAGCAGCCAAGATCAGACGGGGAGGAGGGAAAAACTGTTTTTT. This sequence encodes CASSQDQTGRREKLFF.

This clonotype showed up many times. The J gene is TRBJ2-1, the V gene TRBV5-1; maybe TRBD2 (7 bases). Per the germline V gene, CDR1 is SGHRS and CDR2 is YFSETQ. V lost 0 bases and J lost 6, with 13 bases in between. The CDR3 runs 15 residues. For the CDR3, the DNA is TGCGCCAGCAGCTTGGGGAACCGGGGGGCCAATGAGCAGTTCTTC. This codes for CASSLGNRGANEQFF.

This clonotype appeared many times. This sequence joins TRBV5-4 and TRBJ2-3, with D possibly TRBD2 on 5 matching bases. Germline CDR1 SGHNT, CDR2 YYREEE (reference sequence). Trimming pared 1 base from V and 0 bases from J, leaving 12 bases between. This CDR3 comprises 16 residues. As DNA, the CDR3 is TGTGCCAGCAGCTTGATTTACGGCGGGAGCACAGATACGCAGTATTTT. It specifies CASSLIYGGSTDTQYF.

This clonotype came up many times. The chain employs TRBV20-1 and TRBJ2-3, with D perhaps TRBD2 (6 bases). This CDR3 comprises 12 residues. V lost 5 bases, J lost 6 bases, and 12 bases lay in between. Germline CDR1 reads DFQATT; CDR2 reads SNEGSKA (reference sequence). The DNA of the CDR3 is TGCAGTGCTGACGCGGGGTCGGATACGCAGTATTTT. Its protein product is CSADAGSDTQYF.

Worth noting for this clonotype: With a much larger clone just one base away, this may be a read error. J is TRBJ2-2 and V is TRBV5-4; D gene unclear. CDR3 length: 14 amino acids. The V and J ends lost 4 bases and 6 bases respectively, with 13 bases between them. Germline CDR1 reads SGHNT; CDR2 reads YYREEE (reference sequence). The CDR3 reads CASSGSIGAGELFF. The CDR3 DNA reads TGTGCCAGCAGCGGCAGTATTGGGGCCGGGGAGCTGTTTTTT.

In this sample, this clonotype turned up many times. The chain is built from TRBV5-1 and TRBJ2-5; the match to TRBD1 covers 7 bases. Losses at the gene ends were 4 bases for V and 1 base for J; bases not matched to a gene: 4. The CDR3 runs to 14 residues. Germline values: CDR1 SGHRS, CDR2 YFSETQ. CDR3: CASSHYRGQETQYF. The CDR3 DNA sequence: TGCGCCAGCAGCCACTACAGGGGCCAAGAGACCCAGTACTTC.

This clonotype was seen repeatedly, ten times or more. The V gene is TRBV11-2, the J gene TRBJ1-3; D uncertain. In germline, CDR1 is SGHAT, CDR2 FQNNGV. The CDR3 loop spans 16 amino acids. Trimming stripped 1 base from V and 3 bases from J, with 13 bases between. In DNA, the CDR3 is TGTGCCAGCAGCTTAGTAGGCTTACTTGGTGGAAACACCATATATTTT. Translation: CASSLVGLLGGNTIYF.

Only a few counts were recorded for this clonotype. One base away lies a much larger clone, so this may be a sequencing read error. This chain connects TRBV4-3 to TRBJ2-7; D is possibly TRBD1 or TRBD2 (5 bases each). Germline V CDR1 and CDR2: LGHNA, YSLEER. CDR3 length: 13 amino acids. The chain's CDR3 is CASCQDEWGEQYF. The CDR3 DNA is TGCGCCAGCTGCCAAGACGAATGGGGGGAGCAGTACTTC.

This clonotype was seen repeatedly, ten times or more. The chain links TRBV7-2 to TRBJ1-2; D not resolved. In germline, CDR1 is SGHTA, CDR2 FQGNSA. The V end lost 5 bases, the J end lost 4 bases, and 11 bases lay between the germline ends. CDR3 length equals 13 residues. The CDR3 protein is CASSPDGSYGYTF. Written as DNA, the CDR3 is TGTGCCAGCAGCCCGGACGGAAGCTATGGCTACACCTTC.

There are many counts of this clonotype. V is TRBV5-1 and J is TRBJ2-7; D gene ambiguous. The V gene's germline CDR1 is SGHRS and CDR2 YFSETQ. The CDR3 contains 14 residues. V was shortened by 0 bases and J by 2 bases, with 9 bases between the two germline ends. In DNA form, the CDR3 reads TGCGCCAGCAGCTTGGCAGGTGCCGCCTACGAGCAGTACTTC. Protein: CASSLAGAAYEQYF. Variable domain in full (rest from reference TRBV5-1 and TRBJ2-7): KAGVTQTPRYLIKTRGQQVTLSCSPISGHRSVSWYQQTPGQGLQFLFEYFSETQRNKGNFPGRFSGRQFSNSRSEMNVSTLELGDSALYLCASSLAGAAYEQYFGPGTRLTVT.

The table lists this clonotype with many counts. The chain joins TRBV5-8 to TRBJ1-1; D unclear. Germline assignment: CDR1 SGHTS and CDR2 YDEGEE. The CDR3 is 15 residues long. V shed 4 bases and J shed 7 bases, with 20 bases lying between them. CDR3 loop: CASSRLTESVNEAFF. CDR3 nucleotide sequence: TGTGCCAGCAGCCGGCTCACGGAATCTGTAAATGAAGCTTTCTTT.

This clonotype was observed many times. This rearrangement joins TRBV6-6 to TRBJ1-1; no definite D call. Germline V gene data show CDR1 as MNHNY and CDR2 as SVGAGI (reference sequence). This CDR3 has 14 residues. V lost 3 bases and J lost 1, with 9 bases in between. The CDR3 here is CASSYKGGNTEAFF. Written as DNA, the CDR3 is TGTGCCAGCAGTTATAAAGGAGGGAACACTGAAGCTTTCTTT.

This clonotype has at least ten counts. The chain couples TRBV19 to TRBJ1-6; D is perhaps TRBD1 (5 bases). Trimming shortened V by 5 bases and J by 7 bases, and 12 bases separated the two germline ends. This CDR3 has 14 amino acids. Germline V CDR1 and CDR2: LNHDA, SQIVND (reference sequence). The CDR3 here is CASSLQGENSPLHF. CDR3 DNA sequence: TGTGCCAGTAGTTTGCAGGGTGAGAATTCACCCCTCCACTTT. Looking up the rest from reference TRBV19 and TRBJ1-6 gives the full variable domain: DGGITQSPKYLFRKEGQNVTLSCEQNLNHDAMYWYRQDPGQGLRLIYYSQIVNDFQKGDIAEGYSVSREKKESFPLTVTSAQKNPTAFYLCASSLQGENSPLHFGNGTRLTVT.

In its sample, this clonotype was seen many times. The chain is built from TRBV7-2 and TRBJ1-3; possibly TRBD1 for D (5 bases). Trimming removed 1 base at V and 4 bases at J, with 5 bases between. There are 13 residues in the CDR3. Germline V gene data show CDR1 as SGHTA and CDR2 as FQGNSA. The CDR3 spells CASSLGGGNTIYF. CDR3 coding DNA: TGTGCCAGCAGCTTAGGGGGGGGAAACACCATATATTTT.

This clonotype has at least ten counts. The chain joins TRBV6-2 or TRBV6-3 to TRBJ2-3, with TRBD1 matching 9 bases. Trimming cost V 2 bases and J 3 bases; bases outside gene matches: 3. Germline CDR1 is MNHEY and CDR2 is SVGEGT. This CDR3 contains 15 residues. CDR3 nucleotide sequence: TGTGCCAGCAGTTACACGGGACAGGGTACAGATACGCAGTATTTT. Translation: CASSYTGQGTDTQYF.

This clonotype was recorded at least ten times. The chain has TRBV20-1 and TRBJ2-7; D ambiguous. The CDR3 sequence is 12 residues long. The V end was cut by 3 bases, the J end by 9 bases, with 15 bases between. Looked up from germline, CDR1 is DFQATT and CDR2 is SNEGSKA (reference sequence). The DNA of the CDR3 is TGCAGTGCTAGCGGGTATCTATCGCGGCAGTACTTC. Its translation is CSASGYLSRQYF.